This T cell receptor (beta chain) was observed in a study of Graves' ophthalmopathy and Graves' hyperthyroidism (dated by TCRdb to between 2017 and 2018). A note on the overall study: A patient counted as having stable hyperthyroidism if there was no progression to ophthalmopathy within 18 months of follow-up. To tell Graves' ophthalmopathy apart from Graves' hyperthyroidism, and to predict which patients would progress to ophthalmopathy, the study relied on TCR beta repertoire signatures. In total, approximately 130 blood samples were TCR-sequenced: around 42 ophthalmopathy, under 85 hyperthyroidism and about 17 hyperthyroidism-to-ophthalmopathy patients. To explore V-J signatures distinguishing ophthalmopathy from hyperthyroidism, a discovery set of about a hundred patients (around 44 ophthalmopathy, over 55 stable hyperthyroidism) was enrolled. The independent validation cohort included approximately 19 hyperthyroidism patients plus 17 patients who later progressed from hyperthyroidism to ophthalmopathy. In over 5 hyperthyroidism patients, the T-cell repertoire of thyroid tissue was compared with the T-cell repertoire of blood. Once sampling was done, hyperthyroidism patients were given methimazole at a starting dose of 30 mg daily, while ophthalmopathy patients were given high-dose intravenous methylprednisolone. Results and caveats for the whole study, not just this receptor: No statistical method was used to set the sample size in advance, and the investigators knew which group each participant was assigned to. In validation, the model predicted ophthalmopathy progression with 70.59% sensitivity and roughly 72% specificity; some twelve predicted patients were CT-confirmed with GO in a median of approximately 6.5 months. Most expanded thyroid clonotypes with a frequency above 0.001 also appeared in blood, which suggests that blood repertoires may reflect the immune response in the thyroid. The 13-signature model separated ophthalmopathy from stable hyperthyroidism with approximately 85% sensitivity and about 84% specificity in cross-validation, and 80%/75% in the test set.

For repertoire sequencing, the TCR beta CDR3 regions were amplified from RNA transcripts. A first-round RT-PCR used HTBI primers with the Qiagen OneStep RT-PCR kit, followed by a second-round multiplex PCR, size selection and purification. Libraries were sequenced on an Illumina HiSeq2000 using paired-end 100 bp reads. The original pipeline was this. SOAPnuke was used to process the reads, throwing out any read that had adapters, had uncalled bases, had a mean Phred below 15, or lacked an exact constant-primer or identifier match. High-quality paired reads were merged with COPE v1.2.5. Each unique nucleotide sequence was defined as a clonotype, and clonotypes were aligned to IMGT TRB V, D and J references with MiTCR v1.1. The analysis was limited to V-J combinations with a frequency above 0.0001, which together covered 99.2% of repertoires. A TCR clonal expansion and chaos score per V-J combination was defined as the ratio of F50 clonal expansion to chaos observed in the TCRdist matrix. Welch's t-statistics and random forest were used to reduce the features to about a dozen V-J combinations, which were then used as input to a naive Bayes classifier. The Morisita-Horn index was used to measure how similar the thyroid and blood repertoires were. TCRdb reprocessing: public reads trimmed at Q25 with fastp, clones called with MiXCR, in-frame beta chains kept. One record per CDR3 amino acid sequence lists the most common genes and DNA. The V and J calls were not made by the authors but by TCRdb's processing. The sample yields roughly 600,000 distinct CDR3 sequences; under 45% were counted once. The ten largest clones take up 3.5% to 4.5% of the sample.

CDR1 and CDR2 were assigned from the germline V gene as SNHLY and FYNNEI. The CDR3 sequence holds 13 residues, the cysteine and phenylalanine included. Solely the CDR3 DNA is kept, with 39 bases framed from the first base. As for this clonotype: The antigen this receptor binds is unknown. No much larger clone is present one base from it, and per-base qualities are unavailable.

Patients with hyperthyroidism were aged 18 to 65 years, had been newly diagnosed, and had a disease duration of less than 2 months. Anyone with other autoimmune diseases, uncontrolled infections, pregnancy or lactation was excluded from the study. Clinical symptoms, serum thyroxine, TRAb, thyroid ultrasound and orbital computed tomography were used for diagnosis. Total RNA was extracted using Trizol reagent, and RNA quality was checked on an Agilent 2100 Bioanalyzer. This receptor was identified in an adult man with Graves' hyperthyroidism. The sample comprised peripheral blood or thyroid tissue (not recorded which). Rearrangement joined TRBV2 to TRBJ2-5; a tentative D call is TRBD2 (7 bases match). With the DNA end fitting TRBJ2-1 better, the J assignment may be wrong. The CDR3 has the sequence CASDFGGRGEQFF. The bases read TGTGCCAGCGACTTCGGGGGGCGCGGGGAGCAGTTCTTC.